This TCR beta chain is drawn from a study of beta chain features in type 1 diabetes. Of the isolated RNA, all was reverse transcribed, and so the sequenced material was expressed TCRB transcripts. Here immunoSEQ multiplex PCR was the method, and the copy in TCRdb shows in-frame clones only, minus some. The table lists around 40,000 clones, approximately 61% of them singletons. Study-level results: Across all four CD4+ subsets, people with type 1 diabetes showed modestly shorter TCRB CDR3s.

CDR1 is MNHEY and CDR2 is SVGAGI in the germline V gene. The J segment lost 3 bases and the V segment lost 2 bases, leaving 3 bases of the junction unmatched. The CDR3 length is 15 residues. A note on this clone: As yet, its antigen is unknown. Within the sample, other DNA sequences also encode this same CDR3.

The specimen sequenced was Tregs from blood. This chain uses TRBV6-5 with TRBJ2-3; TRBD2 agrees at 9 bases. This TCR derives from a man aged 30-40 years with type 1 diabetes. Some clones in this sample may be carry-over from other donors' samples. The CDR3 here is CASSYGAGGTDTQYF. In DNA, the CDR3 is TGTGCCAGCAGTTACGGGGCGGGGGGGACAGATACGCAGTATTTT.